These 24 T cell receptor beta chains were sequenced from one sample in a study of cytomegalovirus exposure and HLA in healthy donors. PCR primers comprised 60 Vbeta and 13 Jbeta primers. Assay: immunoSEQ multiplex PCR; the TCRdb copy retains only in-frame clones and omits some. The sample has about 110,000 clones, 82% seen once. The sequenced sample was PBMCs. These receptors all stem from a woman younger than 35 in good health and CMV-seronegative.

This clone was seen more than once but under ten times. The chain employs TRBV6-5 and TRBJ1-1; TRBD1 aligns across 7 bases. The CDR3 extends over 13 amino acids. Germline loops: CDR1 MNHEY, CDR2 SVGAGI. J was trimmed by 6 bases and V by 6 bases; bases with no gene match: 7. The CDR3 is CASSRDRVAEAFF. The DNA for the CDR3 is TGTGCCAGCAGCCGAGACAGGGTGGCTGAAGCTTTCTTT.

This chain joins TRBV18 and TRBJ2-3, with 7 bases matching TRBD2. With V trimmed by 4 bases and J by 0 bases, 10 bases remained unmatched. The germline CDR1 and CDR2 sequences are KGHSH and LQKENI. This CDR3 has 17 residues. CDR3 amino acids: CASSLGSSGISTDTQYF. The CDR3, as DNA: TGTGCCAGCTCACTGGGATCCAGCGGGATAAGCACAGATACGCAGTATTTT.

This chain uses TRBV29-1 with TRBJ2-3; D might be TRBD1 (5 bases). V lost 2 bases, J lost 4 bases, and 7 bases lay in between. CDR3 length: 12 residues. The germline CDR1 and CDR2 sequences are SQVTM and ANQGSEA. The CDR3 here is CSVERGPDTQYF. The CDR3 nucleotides read TGCAGCGTTGAAAGGGGCCCAGATACGCAGTATTTT.

This chain uses TRBV11-3 with TRBJ2-2; 10 nucleotides align to TRBD2. The CDR3 totals 20 residues. The germline gives CDR1 SGHNT, CDR2 YENEEA. Trimming cost V 2 bases and J 3 bases; bases outside gene matches: 15. Written as DNA, the CDR3 is TGTGCCAGCAGCTTATCGAGCACGGGTAGCGGGGGGATGTACACCGGGGAGCTGTTTTTT. Translated, it gives CASSLSSTGSGGMYTGELFF. Using reference TRBV11-3 and TRBJ2-2 for the parts outside the CDR3, the full variable domain is EAGVVQSPRYKIIEKKQPVAFWCNPISGHNTLYWYLQNLGQGPELLIRYENEEAVDDSQLPKDRFSAERLKGVDSTLKIQPAELGDSAVYLCASSLSSTGSGGMYTGELFFGEGSRLTVL.

This clone was detected only once. V usage is TRBV9 and J usage is TRBJ1-5; perhaps TRBD1 as D (6 bases). CDR3 size: 13 residues. V lost 0 bases to trimming and J lost 7 bases, with 8 bases between them. Germline V CDR1 and CDR2: SGDLS, YYNGEE. In DNA form, the CDR3 reads TGTGCCAGCAGCGTAGAAGGGGGACAGCCCCAGCATTTT. Its translation is CASSVEGGQPQHF.

The chain joins TRBV5-5 to TRBJ1-2; 7 positions agree with TRBD1. V was clipped by 0 bases and J by 4 bases; unmatched bases: 9. CDR1 and CDR2 from the germline V gene are SGHKS and YYEKEE (reference sequence). This CDR3 comprises 16 residues. The CDR3 DNA reads TGTGCCAGCAGCTTGGTTGGAGGGGGCACCATCTATGGCTACACCTTC. Amino acids: CASSLVGGGTIYGYTF.

The chain has TRBV6-6 and TRBJ2-5, with 9 positions matching TRBD1. This CDR3 is built from 16 residues. Trimming cost V 6 bases and J 2 bases; bases outside gene matches: 10. Looked up from germline, CDR1 is MNHNY and CDR2 is SVGAGI (reference sequence). The CDR3 coding sequence is TGTGCCAGCAGCCGAATCGGACAGGGGCGGCAAGAGACCCAGTACTTC. This gives the protein CASSRIGQGRQETQYF.

V usage is TRBV25-1 and J usage is TRBJ2-1; a weak D match, TRBD1 (5 bases). With 5 bases removed from V and 5 bases from J, the gap between germline ends came to 13 bases. This CDR3 has 14 residues. Germline assignment: CDR1 MGHDK and CDR2 SYGVNS. The DNA for the CDR3 is TGTGCCAGCAGTTTGAGAGAAGGGGACAATGAGCAGTTCTTC. It encodes CASSLREGDNEQFF.

This clone appeared a single time. The chain has TRBV5-1 and TRBJ2-1, with TRBD2 matching over 14 bases. Trimming took 5 bases from V and 9 from J; bases not matched to a gene: 10. This CDR3 has 16 amino acids. The V gene's germline CDR1 is SGHRS and CDR2 YFSETQ. CDR3 sequence (DNA): TGCGCCAGCAGTAGGGACGGGACTAGCGGGAGTATTGAGCAGTTCTTC. Its protein is CASSRDGTSGSIEQFF. Combining the CDR3 with reference TRBV5-1 and TRBJ2-1 gives the whole variable domain KAGVTQTPRYLIKTRGQQVTLSCSPISGHRSVSWYQQTPGQGLQFLFEYFSETQRNKGNFPGRFSGRQFSNSRSEMNVSTLELGDSALYLCASSRDGTSGSIEQFFGPGTRLTVL.

The gene calls are TRBV29-1 and TRBJ2-2, with no clear D. V shed 4 bases and J shed 6 bases, with 6 bases lying between them. This CDR3 spans 11 amino acids. Germline-derived CDR1 and CDR2 are SQVTM and ANQGSEA. The DNA of the CDR3 is TGCAGCGTTGTCATTGCCGGGGAGCTGTTTTTT. It yields the protein CSVVIAGELFF.

The V call is TRBV7-7, the J call TRBJ1-5; 9 bases map to TRBD1. Trimming cost V 5 bases and J 10 bases; bases outside gene matches: 6. The germline V gene encodes CDR1 SSHAT and CDR2 FNYEAQ (reference sequence). The CDR3 consists of 13 residues. This CDR3 reads CASSEDRGSPQHF. The DNA for the CDR3 is TGTGCCAGCAGCGAGGACAGGGGAAGTCCCCAGCATTTT.

The V call is TRBV4-2, the J call TRBJ1-4; unclear D gene. Trimming removed 0 bases from V and 7 bases from J, with 12 bases in between. Per germline, CDR1 LGHNA and CDR2 YNFKEQ. The CDR3 covers 15 residues. This CDR3 is CASSQDTRDLEKLFF. CDR3 in DNA: TGTGCCAGCAGCCAAGATACGCGGGATCTTGAAAAACTGTTTTTT.

A note on this clone: Relative to the germline gene, one junction end is altered; a read error may explain this. The chain employs TRBV7-7 and TRBJ2-2; tentative D call: TRBD1 (6 bases). The CDR3 consists of 15 residues. The V gene's germline CDR1 is SSHAT and CDR2 FNYEAQ (reference sequence). CDR3 amino acids: CASSFDRPNTGELFF. As DNA, the CDR3 is TGTGCTAGCAGCTTTGACAGGCCGAACACCGGGGAGCTGTTTTTT. The entire variable domain, with the rest obtained from reference TRBV7-7 and TRBJ2-2, is as follows: GAGVSQSPRYKVTKRGQDVTLRCDPISSHATLYWYQQALGQGPEFLTYFNYEAQPDKSGLPSDRFSAERPEGSISTLTIQRTEQRDSAMYRCASSFDRPNTGELFFGEGSRLTVL.

The V gene is TRBV19, the J gene TRBJ1-3; D not resolved. The CDR3 sequence is 13 residues long. Trimming pared 7 bases from V and 4 bases from J, leaving 11 bases between. CDR1 is LNHDA, CDR2 SQIVND, per germline (reference sequence). The CDR3 reads CASTLRVGNTIYF. The CDR3 coding sequence is TGTGCCAGTACCCTCCGTGTCGGAAACACCATATATTTT.

This clone was observed a single time. The chain is built from TRBV28 and TRBJ1-2, with D tentatively TRBD1 (6 bases). The CDR3 runs to 16 residues. The V end lost 4 bases, the J end lost 1 base, and 16 bases lay between the germline ends. CDR1 is MDHEN, CDR2 SYDVKM, per germline. The CDR3 protein is CASSSSGTTDNYGYTF. For the CDR3, the DNA is TGTGCCAGCAGTTCATCCGGGACAACCGATAACTATGGCTACACCTTC.

The rearrangement uses TRBV7-9 and TRBJ2-3; 8 nucleotides agree with TRBD2. Germline V gene data show CDR1 as SEHNR and CDR2 as FQNEAQ (reference sequence). Trimming took 1 base from V and 1 from J; bases not matched to a gene: 4. This CDR3 contains 16 residues. CDR3 loop: CASSLGVTSGTDTQYF. In nucleotides, the CDR3 is TGTGCCAGCAGCTTAGGGGTGACTAGCGGCACAGATACGCAGTATTTT.

The V and J genes are TRBV27 and TRBJ2-2; 8 bases agree with TRBD2. Trimming took 5 bases from V and 4 from J; bases not matched to a gene: 12. The CDR3 runs to 17 residues. Germline loops: CDR1 MNHEY, CDR2 SMNVEV (reference sequence). CDR3 protein: CASSPTPGGRGTGELFF. CDR3 nucleotides: TGTGCCAGCAGTCCAACACCGGGGGGGCGGGGCACCGGGGAGCTGTTTTTT.

This sequence joins TRBV11-3 and TRBJ2-5; 8 bases map to TRBD2. The CDR3 contains 14 residues. CDR1 and CDR2 from the germline V gene are SGHNT and YENEEA. Trimming took 5 bases from V and 5 from J; bases not matched to a gene: 7. This chain's CDR3 is CASSTGLAAETQYF. CDR3 sequence (DNA): TGTGCCAGCAGCACCGGACTAGCCGCTGAGACCCAGTACTTC. The full variable domain, its missing parts supplied by reference TRBV11-3 and TRBJ2-5, is EAGVVQSPRYKIIEKKQPVAFWCNPISGHNTLYWYLQNLGQGPELLIRYENEEAVDDSQLPKDRFSAERLKGVDSTLKIQPAELGDSAVYLCASSTGLAAETQYFGPGTRLLVL.

The chain uses TRBV20-1 and TRBJ2-5, with D uncertain. The J call may be mistaken, given a closer DNA end match to TRBJ2-7. The CDR3 consists of 11 residues. CDR1 is DFQATT, CDR2 SNEGSKA, per germline (reference sequence). The DNA for the CDR3 is TGCAGTGCTAGAGATCGACACGAGCAGTACTTC. It specifies CSARDRHEQYF.

The rearrangement uses TRBV23-1 and TRBJ2-7, with D possibly TRBD1 on 7 matching bases. TRBV23-1 has ORF status, its function being uncertain. CDR3 length: 15 amino acids. Trimming pared 0 bases from V and 4 bases from J, leaving 13 bases between. The CDR3 loop reads CASSQSGQGGYEQYV. DNA for the CDR3: TGCGCCAGCAGTCAATCGGGTCAGGGGGGATACGAGCAGTACGTC.

This rearrangement joins TRBV7-2 to TRBJ1-2; D unclear. The germline gives CDR1 SGHTA, CDR2 FQGNSA. The CDR3 extends over 12 amino acids. V lost 1 base to trimming and J lost 5 bases, with 5 bases between them. CDR3 DNA: TGTGCCAGCAGCTTAGGGGAGTATGGCTACACCTTC. It specifies CASSLGEYGYTF.

The chain carries TRBV2 and TRBJ2-1; D is possibly TRBD2 (5 bases). CDR3 length equals 19 residues. The germline CDR1 and CDR2 sequences are SNHLY and FYNNEI. Trimming took off 4 bases at V and 4 bases at J, with 26 bases between the two ends. CDR3 DNA sequence: TGTGCCAGCAGTGCGGAACATTTTGGGGTGTCTAGCCCTTACAATGAGCAGTTCTTC. Protein sequence: CASSAEHFGVSSPYNEQFF.

The sample holds a few counts of this clone. This chain links TRBV14 with TRBJ1-6; D ambiguous. The V end lost 1 base, the J end lost 0 bases, and 7 bases lay between the germline ends. CDR3 size: 16 residues. CDR1 and CDR2 (germline): SGHDN, FVKESK. The CDR3 bases are TGTGCCAGCAGCCAAGTGCCGAGCTCCTATAATTCACCCCTCCACTTT. It codes for CASSQVPSSYNSPLHF.

This clone came up once. The V call is TRBV5-1, the J call TRBJ2-5, with D tentatively TRBD2 (5 bases). The CDR3 consists of 19 residues. In germline, CDR1 is SGHRS, CDR2 YFSETQ. V was clipped by 1 base and J by 7 bases, with 29 bases between them. In DNA form, the CDR3 reads TGCGCCAGCAGCTTGACTAAAACGAAACCCCGTATGGATCGGGGGACCCAGTACTTC. Translating gives CASSLTKTKPRMDRGTQYF.